Below, one T cell receptor beta chain is given with its context. Generated by immunoSEQ multiplex PCR, the TCRdb table keeps only in-frame clones and is missing some. The profile shows around 80,000 clones, about 90% of them singletons. The source of the sample is a study of OX40 agonist ivuxolimab in advanced cancers. Study as a whole: The treatment was a fully human IgG2 OX40 agonist, ivuxolimab.

This CDR3 is built from 14 residues. Deletions cut 2 bases from V and 3 bases from J, with 12 bases between. Germline V gene sequence: CDR1 SGHDT, CDR2 YYEEEE. The material sequenced was CD4+ or CD8+ T cells sorted from blood, taken in a trial of the OX40 agonist ivuxolimab. The V gene is TRBV5-6, the J gene TRBJ2-7; possible D gene TRBD1, 6 bases. This clonotype was obtained from an adult with an advanced solid tumor such as melanoma, head and neck, liver or kidney cancer. CDR3 residues: CASSFGDTDYEQYF. CDR3 DNA: TGTGCCAGCAGCTTCGGGGACACCGACTACGAGCAGTACTTC.